The source of this T cell receptor beta chain is a study of blood T cell repertoires in COVID-19. Study-wide context: PBMCs, B-cell-depleted T cells, or T cells were the source of the cDNA or gDNA that made up the material.

Trimming pared 3 bases from V and 1 base from J, leaving 15 bases between. This CDR3 is 17 amino acids long. Germline V gene data show CDR1 as KGHSH and CDR2 as LQKENI. TCRdb keeps only in-frame clones here, not all; method: immunoSEQ multiplex PCR. The sample comprises 200,000 to 250,000 clones, 65% to 85% of which are singletons, and 2% to 2.5% rests with the top ten. V and J are TRBV18 and TRBJ2-2; possibly TRBD2 for D (5 bases). The sequence was obtained from an older woman with acute or convalescent COVID-19. The sequencing input was peripheral blood. In DNA, the CDR3 is TGTGCCAGCTCACCGTTGCGGGCACCGGGGAACACCGGGGAGCTGTTTTTT. This sequence encodes CASSPLRAPGNTGELFF. The full variable domain, in which reference TRBV18 and TRBJ2-2 provide the parts outside the CDR3, is NAGVMQNPRHLVRRRGQEARLRCSPMKGHSHVYWYRQLPEEGLKFMVYLQKENIIDESGMPKERFSAEFPKEGPSILRIQQVVRGDSAAYFCASSPLRAPGNTGELFFGEGSRLTVL.